Following are 20 T cell receptor beta chains from one sample sequenced in a study of T-cell memory formation after mild COVID-19. Using its own MiXCR run on the 5' RACE reads, TCRdb lists one record per CDR3 protein. The table records about 180,000 distinct CDR3 sequences, approximately 17% of them present only once. Sequenced sample: PBMCs or a T cell subset sorted from them (not recorded which). These receptors were taken from a man younger than 30 who had mild COVID-19 (a few samples of this study predate the infection). Cell type and time point are not known.

In its sample, this clonotype was seen many times. J is TRBJ2-2 and V is TRBV6-2 or TRBV6-3, with TRBD1 matching over 8 bases. V shed 8 bases and J 6 bases; nucleotides not matched to a gene: 11. The germline V gene encodes CDR1 MNHEY and CDR2 SVGEGT. This CDR3 is 15 amino acids long. The CDR3 loop reads CASGAQGAPSGELFF. CDR3 bases: TGTGCCAGCGGGGCCCAGGGGGCCCCATCCGGGGAGCTGTTTTTT.

This clonotype was detected a few times. This sequence joins TRBV18 and TRBJ2-7, with D perhaps TRBD2 (6 bases). Trimming pared 3 bases from V and 6 bases from J, leaving 15 bases between. CDR1 KGHSH and CDR2 LQKENI come from the germline V gene. The CDR3 is 14 amino acids. CDR3 sequence reads: CASSPGTSSIEQYF. CDR3 sequence (DNA): TGTGCCAGCTCACCGGGGACTTCCTCCATCGAGCAGTACTTC.

In this sample, this clonotype turned up a few times. This chain uses TRBV28 with TRBJ2-6; 8 nucleotides line up with TRBD2. The length of the CDR3 is 16 residues. Germline CDR1 is MDHEN and CDR2 is SYDVKM. With 6 bases clipped from V and 0 bases from J, the junction kept 4 bases outside the gene matches. CDR3 bases: TGTGCCAGCAGAGCTAGCGGGCTCTCTGGGGCCAACGTCCTGACTTTC. It yields the protein CASRASGLSGANVLTF.

This clonotype has a count of ten or more. The chain carries TRBV4-1 and TRBJ2-3; D not resolved. Trimming pared 0 bases from V and 7 bases from J, leaving 5 bases between. Germline-derived CDR1 and CDR2 are MGHRA and YSYEKL. This CDR3 has 12 residues. The CDR3 DNA reads TGCGCCAGCAGCCAAGATAGGAATACGCAGTATTTT. It yields the protein CASSQDRNTQYF.

This chain joins TRBV28 and TRBJ2-5; 8 bases are a match to TRBD1. The CDR3 consists of 15 residues. J was trimmed by 5 bases and V by 4 bases; bases with no gene match: 9. Germline V CDR1 and CDR2: MDHEN, SYDVKM. The CDR3 DNA is TGTGCCAGCAGTTGGCAGGGGGCGAATTTGGAGACCCAGTACTTC. Translating gives CASSWQGANLETQYF.

This clonotype appeared a few times. This chain connects TRBV25-1 to TRBJ1-1; maybe TRBD1 (5 bases). This CDR3 has 15 residues. Germline CDR1 is MGHDK and CDR2 is SYGVNS. V shed 3 bases and J shed 1 base, with 12 bases lying between them. The CDR3 region is CASSDPRRGNTEAFF. CDR3 in DNA: TGTGCCAGCAGTGACCCCCGGAGGGGGAACACTGAAGCTTTCTTT.

The V call is TRBV14, the J call TRBJ1-6; 8 bases line up with TRBD1. Germline V CDR1 and CDR2: SGHDN, FVKESK. V shed 4 bases and J 9 bases; nucleotides not matched to a gene: 8. The CDR3 extends over 15 amino acids. Written as DNA, the CDR3 is TGTGCCAGCAGCCCCCGGACAGGGACAGTTTCACCCCTCCACTTT. Its protein is CASSPRTGTVSPLHF.

The chain joins TRBV20-1 to TRBJ2-7, with 8 bases identical to TRBD1. This CDR3 spans 14 amino acids. V lost 5 bases and J lost 6; bases outside the gene matches: 12. Germline V gene lookup returns CDR1 DFQATT and CDR2 SNEGSKA (reference sequence). The CDR3 here is CSAAHRTGSREQYF. Here the CDR3 DNA reads TGCAGTGCTGCCCATCGGACAGGGTCCCGCGAGCAGTACTTC.

This chain links TRBV2 with TRBJ2-2; D unresolved. CDR1 and CDR2 (germline): SNHLY, FYNNEI. The CDR3 spans 14 residues. With 6 bases removed from V and 1 base from J, the gap between germline ends came to 9 bases. The CDR3 DNA is TGTGCCAGCAGGACGGACGGGAACACCGGGGAGCTGTTTTTT. It is translated as CASRTDGNTGELFF. The entire variable domain, with the rest obtained from reference TRBV2 and TRBJ2-2, is as follows: EPEVTQTPSHQVTQMGQEVILRCVPISNHLYFYWYRQILGQKVEFLVSFYNNEISEKSEIFDDQFSVERPDGSNFTLKIRSTKLEDSAMYFCASRTDGNTGELFFGEGSRLTVL.

The rearrangement links TRBV5-1 to TRBJ1-4; D gene ambiguous. V was cut by 4 bases and J by 0 bases, with 10 bases left in between. The CDR3 covers 15 residues. CDR1 and CDR2 (germline): SGHRS, YFSETQ. The DNA of the CDR3 is TGCGCCAGCAGCCGACAAAGGGCAACTAATGAAAAACTGTTTTTT. The encoded protein is CASSRQRATNEKLFF.

This clonotype has a handful of counts. This chain connects TRBV4-1 to TRBJ1-4; D is undetermined. Trimming stripped 6 bases from V and 0 bases from J, with 11 bases between. The CDR3 contains 15 residues. The germline V gene has CDR1 MGHRA and CDR2 YSYEKL. The CDR3 nucleotides are TGCGCCAGCAGGGCAACGTGGGCAACTAATGAAAAACTGTTTTTT. It encodes CASRATWATNEKLFF.

The rearrangement links TRBV20-1 to TRBJ2-5; D is uncertain. Between the trimmed V and J ends, which lost 3 bases and 1 base, there was a span of 6 bases. CDR3 length equals 12 residues. Germline loops: CDR1 DFQATT, CDR2 SNEGSKA (reference sequence). CDR3 in amino acids: CSASPVQETQYF. The DNA of the CDR3 is TGCAGTGCTAGTCCAGTCCAAGAGACCCAGTACTTC.

This clonotype was seen only a few times. The chain joins TRBV5-6 to TRBJ2-7, with D possibly being TRBD1 (5 bases). The germline V gene has CDR1 SGHDT and CDR2 YYEEEE. The CDR3 has 13 residues. V dropped 0 bases and J dropped 7 bases, with 11 bases sitting between them. The CDR3 is CASSLDRRTEQYV. The CDR3 bases are TGTGCCAGCAGCTTGGATCGACGGACAGAGCAGTACGTC.

CDR3 region: CASSSLPPAVEETQYF. CDR3 DNA: TGTGCCAGTAGTAGTCTTCCTCCCGCGGTTGAAGAGACCCAGTACTTC. The chain uses TRBV19 and TRBJ2-5; D not certain. The CDR3 covers 16 residues. Germline V lookup: CDR1 LNHDA, CDR2 SQIVND (reference sequence). V lost 4 bases to trimming and J lost 3 bases, with 18 bases between them.

The V and J genes are TRBV4-1 and TRBJ1-1; maybe TRBD1 (5 bases). V was clipped by 5 bases and J by 1 base, with 20 bases between them. CDR1 MGHRA and CDR2 YSYEKL come from the germline V gene. The CDR3 length is 17 residues. The CDR3 DNA reads as TGCGCCAGCAGCAACCTAGCCGGGGGGACGGGGAACACTGAAGCTTTCTTT. The encoded protein is CASSNLAGGTGNTEAFF.

J is TRBJ1-5 and V is TRBV2; D ambiguous. The germline gives CDR1 SNHLY, CDR2 FYNNEI. V was shortened by 4 bases and J by 5 bases, with 9 bases between the two germline ends. This CDR3 is 13 amino acids long. Here the CDR3 reads CASSVNHDQPQHF. The CDR3 DNA reads as TGTGCCAGCAGTGTGAATCATGATCAGCCCCAGCATTTT.

Written as DNA, the CDR3 is TGCGCCAGCAGCTCGGATGCGCTCTGGGGCTACACCTTC. It encodes CASSSDALWGYTF. The rearrangement links TRBV5-1 to TRBJ1-2; D unresolved. The CDR3 totals 13 residues. With 3 bases removed from V and 8 bases from J, the gap between germline ends came to 14 bases. Germline V lookup: CDR1 SGHRS, CDR2 YFSETQ.

This chain links TRBV10-3 with TRBJ2-5; D is undetermined. The CDR3 consists of 14 residues. Germline V gene lookup returns CDR1 ENHRY and CDR2 SYGVKD. V lost 2 bases and J lost 1, with 8 bases in between. CDR3 sequence reads: CAISEINAQETQYF. The CDR3 DNA sequence: TGTGCCATCAGTGAGATTAACGCCCAAGAGACCCAGTACTTC.

This rearrangement joins TRBV7-2 to TRBJ2-7; 7 positions match TRBD2. The CDR3 sequence is 15 residues long. V shed 1 base, J shed 1 base, and the junction held 4 bases outside the gene matches. Germline CDR1 is SGHTA and CDR2 is FQGNSA. The CDR3 loop reads CASSLVGTTSYEQYF. The CDR3 DNA reads as TGTGCCAGCAGCTTAGTGGGGACTACTTCCTACGAGCAGTACTTC. Complete variable domain (other parts from reference TRBV7-2 and TRBJ2-7): GAGVSQSPSNKVTEKGKDVELRCDPISGHTALYWYRQSLGQGLEFLIYFQGNSAPDKSGLPSDRFSAERTGGSVSTLTIQRTQQEDSAVYLCASSLVGTTSYEQYFGPGTRLTVT.

The rearrangement uses TRBV20-1 and TRBJ2-1, with a weak D call TRBD2 (5 bases). CDR3 length: 14 amino acids. CDR1 and CDR2 (germline): DFQATT, SNEGSKA (reference sequence). V lost 3 bases and J lost 4, with 13 bases in between. This CDR3 is CSARDLTRYNEQFF. Here the CDR3 DNA reads TGCAGTGCTAGGGACTTAACTAGATACAATGAGCAGTTCTTC.